These T cell receptor beta chains were read from a single sample in a study of shared clonotypes between healthy human individuals. TCRdb keeps only in-frame clones here, not all; method: immunoSEQ multiplex PCR. The repertoire includes more than 900,000 clones, about 80% of them detected once, and 0.55% to 0.7% sits in the top ten. Sequenced material: memory CD4+ T cells from PBMCs. The receptors were sampled from a man younger than 30 in good health. Some clones in this sample may be carry-over from other donors' samples. The CDR3 runs from the conserved cysteine through the conserved F or W.

v_call	j_call	cdr3_aa
TRBV30	TRBJ2-2	CAWKAGELFF
TRBV19	TRBJ2-5	CASKLSAGETQYF
TRBV29-1	TRBJ1-2	CSTAGTRDGYTF
TRBV7-9	TRBJ2-6	CASSLERGLSISGANVLTF
TRBV12-5	TRBJ2-1	CASGLATSGIGAYNEQFF
TRBV7-2	TRBJ2-1	CASSLASGAYNEQFF
TRBV5-1	TRBJ2-7	CASSRTSEPWDYEQYF
TRBV11-2	TRBJ1-4	CASSFTTGGVNEKLFF
TRBV30	TRBJ1-4	CAWGPEPRREKLFF
TRBV25-1	TRBJ1-2	CASSESGTAANYGYTF
TRBV2	TRBJ1-3	CASSPSRGSGNTIYF
TRBV19	TRBJ2-1	CASSIGGPLRVPYNEQFF
TRBV18	TRBJ1-1	CASSPSTGGDTEAFF
TRBV28	TRBJ2-1	CASSPLSGKLGNEQFF
TRBV5-1	TRBJ2-7	CASSLRDSSYEQYF
TRBV27	TRBJ2-7	CASSPRGEQYF
TRBV4-3	TRBJ2-1	CASSQVLTSGWSSYNEQFF
TRBV4-3	TRBJ2-3	CASSQDSREDRDTQYF
TRBV5-1	TRBJ1-2	CASSLGSLGYTF
TRBV7-3	TRBJ1-2	CASSPKRGYGYTF
TRBV19	TRBJ1-5	CASSTRDRGLDQPQHF
TRBV5-1	TRBJ1-4	CASSFLGGDGSEKLFF